The 29 T cell receptor beta chains below were found in one sample sequenced in a study of shared clonotypes between healthy human individuals. Sequencing was performed with immunoSEQ multiplex PCR; in TCRdb, only in-frame clones are kept and a portion is missing. This sample has about 2.1 million clones, with around 95% found just once. The naive CD8 fraction comprised CD45RO-negative cells positively selected for CCR7 and excluded terminally differentiated effector memory CD45RA+ cells. The sample consisted of naive CD8+ T cells from PBMCs. The receptors originated from a man between 18 and 29 years old in good health. Some clones in this sample may be carry-over from other donors' samples.

This chain connects TRBV7-3 to TRBJ2-1; D remains unclear. The V gene lost 1 base and the J gene lost 9 bases, with 13 bases spanning the gap. The length of the CDR3 is 14 residues. Germline CDR1 and CDR2: SGHTA and FQGTGA. The CDR3 here is CASSLSLGLGEQFF. CDR3 nucleotides: TGTGCCAGCAGCTTAAGCCTCGGGTTGGGTGAGCAGTTCTTC.

The chain carries TRBV7-9 and TRBJ1-5; D may be TRBD1 (5 bases). The CDR3 is 13 residues long. Trimming removed 6 bases from V and 5 bases from J, with 11 bases in between. CDR1 and CDR2 (germline): SEHNR, FQNEAQ (reference sequence). The CDR3 DNA reads as TGTGCCAGCAGTCCTGTAGGGGATCAGCCCCAGCATTTT. Translation gives CASSPVGDQPQHF. The variable domain in full, completed from reference TRBV7-9 and TRBJ1-5, reads DTGVSQNPRHKITKRGQNVTFRCDPISEHNRLYWYRQTLGQGPEFLTYFQNEAQLEKSRLLSDRFSAERPKGSFSTLEIQRTEQGDSAMYLCASSPVGDQPQHFGDGTRLSIL.

The V call is TRBV30, the J call TRBJ1-2; weak D call: TRBD1 (6 bases). Germline V gene data show CDR1 as GTSNPN and CDR2 as SVGIG (reference sequence). The ends were cut back, 5 bases at V and 6 bases at J, with 10 bases in the middle. This CDR3 contains 11 residues. The CDR3: CAWLGGDGYTF. The CDR3 coding sequence is TGTGCCTGGCTGGGGGGCGATGGCTACACCTTC.

Details on this clone: Other DNA sequences in the same sample also yield this CDR3. The chain combines TRBV18 with TRBJ2-7; a weak D match, TRBD2 (6 bases). The V gene's germline CDR1 is KGHSH and CDR2 LQKENI. The V end was cut by 0 bases, the J end by 2 bases, with 8 bases between. There are 14 residues in the CDR3. CDR3 sequence (DNA): TGTGCCAGCTCACCACCGGGGACTGCCTACGAGCAGTACTTC. This codes for CASSPPGTAYEQYF.

As concerns this clone: Other nucleotide sequences from this sample produce the same CDR3. The V and J genes are TRBV4-3 and TRBJ2-3; no firm D call. Germline V gene data show CDR1 as LGHNA and CDR2 as YSLEER. Trimming took off 1 base at V and 4 bases at J, with 6 bases between the two ends. CDR3 length equals 13 residues. The CDR3 is CASSQVMPDTQYF. As DNA, the CDR3 is TGCGCCAGCAGCCAAGTTATGCCAGATACGCAGTATTTT.

The rearrangement links TRBV11-2 to TRBJ2-3; possibly TRBD2 for D (7 bases). V shed 5 bases and J shed 3 bases, with 15 bases lying between them. CDR3 length equals 15 residues. The germline gives CDR1 SGHAT, CDR2 FQNNGV. The CDR3 is CASSPGGGSTDTQYF. CDR3 bases: TGTGCCAGCAGCCCTGGGGGCGGGAGTACAGATACGCAGTATTTT. The whole variable domain, filled in from reference TRBV11-2 and TRBJ2-3, reads EAGVAQSPRYKIIEKRQSVAFWCNPISGHATLYWYQQILGQGPKLLIQFQNNGVVDDSQLPKDRFSAERLKGVDSTLKIQPAKLEDSAVYLCASSPGGGSTDTQYFGPGTRLTVL.

In the case of this clone: A much larger clone differs by one base, so this may be a read error. The chain links TRBV28 to TRBJ2-7; D gene uncertain. This CDR3 contains 11 residues. From germline, CDR1 is MDHEN and CDR2 SYDVKM. The V end was cut by 3 bases, the J end by 3 bases, with 3 bases between. The CDR3 DNA reads as TGTGCCAGCAGTTTCTTCTACGAGCAGTACTTC. Translation gives CASSFFYEQYF.

The chain is built from TRBV5-1 and TRBJ2-3, with 9 nucleotides matching TRBD2. Germline V gene sequence: CDR1 SGHRS, CDR2 YFSETQ. V trimming: 6 bases; J trimming: 4 bases; junction bases outside the gene matches: 12. This CDR3 has 16 residues. This chain's CDR3 is CASIPVAGDAPDTQYF. The CDR3 bases are TGCGCCAGCATCCCAGTAGCGGGAGATGCCCCAGATACGCAGTATTTT.

The chain joins TRBV20-1 to TRBJ1-2; D gene uncertain. Germline V gives CDR1 DFQATT, CDR2 SNEGSKA (reference sequence). CDR3 size: 11 residues. V was trimmed by 2 bases and J by 4 bases, leaving 5 bases between them. The CDR3 loop reads CSARSPYGYTF. In DNA, the CDR3 is TGCAGTGCTAGAAGTCCCTATGGCTACACCTTC.

The chain is built from TRBV9 and TRBJ1-1; D is perhaps TRBD1 (6 bases). Germline V lookup: CDR1 SGDLS, CDR2 YYNGEE. CDR3 length: 18 residues. V was cut by 1 base and J by 4 bases, with 23 bases left in between. The CDR3 coding sequence is TGTGCCAGCAGCGTAAACCACATGGTGGGGGGCTTGGGCACTGAAGCTTTCTTT. This translates into CASSVNHMVGGLGTEAFF.

This clone was found once. J is TRBJ1-5 and V is TRBV15; 9 nucleotides agree with TRBD1. The germline CDR1 and CDR2 sequences are LNHNV and YYDKDF (reference sequence). Germline trimming cut 0 bases from V and 0 bases from J; bases unmatched to any gene: 12. The CDR3 has 20 amino acids. CDR3 nucleotides: TGTGCCACCAGCAGAGAGTTCGGGACAGGGTTTTCTGATAGCAATCAGCCCCAGCATTTT. It is translated as CATSREFGTGFSDSNQPQHF.

This sequence joins TRBV7-6 and TRBJ1-3; D perhaps matches TRBD1 (5 bases). This CDR3 is 15 amino acids long. V was pared by 1 base and J by 8 bases, with 15 bases between. Germline V gives CDR1 SGHVS, CDR2 FNYEAQ. The chain's CDR3 is CASSLDPDTADTIYF. The DNA for the CDR3 is TGTGCCAGCAGCTTAGACCCGGACACGGCTGACACCATATATTTT.

In its sample, this clone was seen once. This chain connects TRBV2 to TRBJ2-7; 7 nucleotides agree with TRBD1. V lost 4 bases and J lost 5; bases outside the gene matches: 5. This CDR3 contains 13 residues. The V gene's germline CDR1 is SNHLY and CDR2 FYNNEI. The DNA of the CDR3 is TGTGCCAGCAGTGGTCGTCAGGGGGACGAGCAGTACTTC. This encodes CASSGRQGDEQYF.

V usage is TRBV5-6 and J usage is TRBJ2-7; TRBD2 is a possible D gene (5 bases). The CDR3 sequence is 14 residues long. The germline V and J ends were trimmed by 0 bases and 3 bases, with 10 bases remaining between them. Germline V gives CDR1 SGHDT, CDR2 YYEEEE. CDR3 sequence: CASSLEASGYEQYF. CDR3 in DNA: TGTGCCAGCAGCTTGGAAGCGAGCGGCTACGAGCAGTACTTC.

The chain employs TRBV11-2 and TRBJ2-3; 9 bases fit TRBD1. Per germline, CDR1 SGHAT and CDR2 FQNNGV. V trimming: 8 bases; J trimming: 3 bases; junction bases outside the gene matches: 21. The CDR3 consists of 19 residues. The CDR3 nucleotides are TGTGCCAGCTTCTCCCGCGTCCCCCCCACAGGGGGCAGGACAGATACGCAGTATTTT. It specifies CASFSRVPPTGGRTDTQYF.

The chain is built from TRBV27 and TRBJ2-7; D possibly corresponds to TRBD1 (6 bases). Per germline, CDR1 MNHEY and CDR2 SMNVEV (reference sequence). The germline V and J ends were trimmed by 0 bases and 4 bases, with 16 bases remaining between them. The CDR3 sequence is 16 residues long. Written as DNA, the CDR3 is TGTGCCAGCAGTTTATCCTGGGGACAAGTCAAATACGAGCAGTACTTC. Encoded protein: CASSLSWGQVKYEQYF.

This clone was counted a single time. The chain has TRBV11-2 and TRBJ1-1, with D uncertain. Trimming took off 8 bases at V and 0 bases at J, with 10 bases between the two ends. Germline values: CDR1 SGHAT, CDR2 FQNNGV. CDR3 length: 13 amino acids. The CDR3, as DNA: TGTGCCAGCGGTCGAGGCATGAACACTGAAGCTTTCTTT. It translates to CASGRGMNTEAFF.

This chain connects TRBV4-1 to TRBJ1-5; D might be TRBD1 (5 bases). V dropped 0 bases and J dropped 6 bases, with 12 bases sitting between them. Germline loops: CDR1 MGHRA, CDR2 YSYEKL. This CDR3 has 15 residues. The CDR3 coding sequence is TGCGCCAGCAGCCAAGATATGAGGGGCCGTCAGCCCCAGCATTTT. Translated, it gives CASSQDMRGRQPQHF.

Points on this clone: Its ends do not fully match the called genes, so a read error is possible. The V and J genes are TRBV5-6 and TRBJ1-2; 7 positions match TRBD1. Germline CDR1 is SGHDT and CDR2 is YYEEEE. CDR3 size: 15 residues. The DNA of the CDR3 is TGTGCCAGCACCTTGCTGGGGACAGCTTTCGACGGCTACACCTTC. It specifies CASTLLGTAFDGYTF. Combining the CDR3 with reference TRBV5-6 and TRBJ1-2 gives the whole variable domain DAGVTQSPTHLIKTRGQQVTLRCSPKSGHDTVSWYQQALGQGPQFIFQYYEEEERQRGNFPDRFSGHQFPNYSSELNVNALLLGDSALYLCASTLLGTAFDGYTFGSGTRLTVV.

The CDR3, as DNA: TGTGCCAGTAGTACCCCCTCACAGGGCTCCTACGAGCAGTACTTC. It yields the protein CASSTPSQGSYEQYF. The gene calls are TRBV19 and TRBJ2-7; possibly TRBD1 for D (6 bases). Trimming shortened V by 4 bases and J by 0 bases, and 13 bases separated the two germline ends. Looked up from germline, CDR1 is LNHDA and CDR2 is SQIVND (reference sequence). This CDR3 has 15 residues.

The V call is TRBV27, the J call TRBJ2-7; 7 nucleotides match TRBD2. Germline V gene lookup returns CDR1 MNHEY and CDR2 SMNVEV (reference sequence). Trimming cost V 11 bases and J 5 bases; bases outside gene matches: 15. This CDR3 contains 14 residues. CDR3: CASMPGGWLDEQYF. For the CDR3, the DNA is TGTGCCTCTATGCCCGGGGGGTGGTTAGACGAGCAGTACTTC.

The V and J genes are TRBV5-5 and TRBJ1-5; D is uncertain. With 0 bases removed from V and 3 bases from J, the gap between germline ends came to 7 bases. The CDR3 covers 14 residues. Germline V gene lookup returns CDR1 SGHKS and CDR2 YYEKEE (reference sequence). CDR3 nucleotide sequence: TGTGCCAGCAGCTTGGTCGGAGCCAATCAGCCCCAGCATTTT. Its translation: CASSLVGANQPQHF.

This chain connects TRBV10-3 to TRBJ2-7, with TRBD1 matching 11 bases. Germline V gives CDR1 ENHRY, CDR2 SYGVKD. The CDR3 sequence is 15 residues long. V was pared by 5 bases and J by 5 bases, with 8 bases of the junction left unmatched. CDR3 coding DNA: TGTGCCATCAGTCACGGACAGGGGGCGCAGGACGAGCAGTACTTC. Amino acids: CAISHGQGAQDEQYF.

The gene calls are TRBV27 and TRBJ2-5, with 12 bases fitting TRBD2. V lost 2 bases and J lost 2; bases outside the gene matches: 0. The germline V gene encodes CDR1 MNHEY and CDR2 SMNVEV (reference sequence). The CDR3 consists of 15 residues. The CDR3 sequence: CASSLTSGRQETQYF. The CDR3 nucleotides read TGTGCCAGCAGTTTAACTAGCGGGAGGCAAGAGACCCAGTACTTC.

As regards this clone: The identical CDR3 is also encoded by other nucleotide sequences in the sample. This chain uses TRBV5-1 with TRBJ2-5, with D uncertain. Germline-derived CDR1 and CDR2 are SGHRS and YFSETQ. The V end lost 0 bases, the J end lost 2 bases, and 8 bases lay between the germline ends. The CDR3 consists of 14 residues. CDR3 DNA sequence: TGCGCCAGCAGCTTGGGGGGTTATCAAGAGACCCAGTACTTC. Its translation: CASSLGGYQETQYF.

Notes on this clone: Other DNA sequences of this sample code for an identical CDR3. J is TRBJ2-7 and V is TRBV9, with TRBD2 matching over 11 bases. J was trimmed by 4 bases and V by 5 bases; bases with no gene match: 5. Germline assignment: CDR1 SGDLS and CDR2 YYNGEE. This CDR3 comprises 14 residues. The CDR3 spells CASSPSGRYYEQYF. The CDR3 coding sequence is TGTGCCAGCAGTCCTAGCGGGAGGTATTACGAGCAGTACTTC.

The J gene is TRBJ2-1, the V gene TRBV6-5, with 8 nucleotides matching TRBD2. Germline V lookup: CDR1 MNHEY, CDR2 SVGAGI. The CDR3 is 14 amino acids. The trim removed 2 bases at V and 7 bases at J, leaving 4 bases unmatched. The CDR3 DNA follows: TGTGCCAGCAGTTACCACGGGAGGGGTAATGAGCAGTTCTTC. Translated: CASSYHGRGNEQFF.

This chain joins TRBV11-2 and TRBJ2-7, with a possible D match to TRBD1 (5 bases). This CDR3 spans 13 amino acids. V lost 5 bases, J lost 0 bases, and 8 bases lay in between. Germline CDR1 reads SGHAT; CDR2 reads FQNNGV. DNA for the CDR3: TGTGCCAGCAGCCGACAGAGCTCCTACGAGCAGTACTTC. Translating gives CASSRQSSYEQYF.

This clone was counted once. Other DNA sequences in the same sample also yield this CDR3. The chain couples TRBV7-9 to TRBJ2-7; D call uncertain. The V gene's germline CDR1 is SEHNR and CDR2 FQNEAQ (reference sequence). V was clipped by 1 base and J by 3 bases, with 10 bases between them. This CDR3 is 14 amino acids long. The CDR3 reads CASSLGGRLYEQYF. The CDR3 nucleotides read TGTGCCAGCAGCTTAGGTGGCAGACTCTACGAGCAGTACTTC. Filled out from reference TRBV7-9 and TRBJ2-7, the complete variable domain reads DTGVSQNPRHKITKRGQNVTFRCDPISEHNRLYWYRQTLGQGPEFLTYFQNEAQLEKSRLLSDRFSAERPKGSFSTLEIQRTEQGDSAMYLCASSLGGRLYEQYFGPGTRLTVT.